The 17 T cell receptor beta chains below were found in one sample sequenced in a study of cytomegalovirus exposure and HLA in healthy donors. PCR involved 60 Vbeta and 13 Jbeta primers. The data were produced by immunoSEQ multiplex PCR, yet TCRdb's version contains in-frame clones alone and is incomplete. The sample has about 140,000 clones; roughly 76% are singletons. The sequencing sample was made of PBMCs. These receptor sequences come from a man younger than 30 in good health and CMV-seronegative.

The chain has TRBV27 and TRBJ2-1, with D tentatively TRBD1 (5 bases). CDR1 and CDR2 from the germline V gene are MNHEY and SMNVEV (reference sequence). The V end was cut by 8 bases, the J end by 8 bases, with 16 bases between. CDR3 length: 13 amino acids. The CDR3 protein is CASGPQGFYEQFF. CDR3 DNA: TGTGCCAGCGGACCCCAGGGTTTTTATGAGCAGTTCTTC.

This clone was recorded only once. The chain recombines TRBV4-1 with TRBJ1-2; 9 bases are shared with TRBD1. J gave up 7 bases and V 1 base, and 13 bases lay outside the gene matches. The CDR3 extends over 17 amino acids. From germline, CDR1 is MGHRA and CDR2 YSYEKL. The CDR3 reads CASSQGSSGTGNTGYTF. CDR3 sequence (DNA): TGCGCCAGCAGCCAAGGGTCGTCAGGGACAGGGAATACTGGCTACACCTTC.

DNA for the CDR3: TGTGCCAGCAGTTCGGTTGGGACTAGCCTTAATACGCAGTATTTT. The encoded protein is CASSSVGTSLNTQYF. The chain recombines TRBV6-1 with TRBJ2-3; 9 bases are a match to TRBD2. CDR3 length: 15 amino acids. CDR1 is MNHNS and CDR2 is SASEGT in the germline V gene. V was clipped by 5 bases and J by 7 bases; unmatched bases: 10.

This chain joins TRBV18 and TRBJ1-6, with a weak D call TRBD1 (5 bases). V was clipped by 3 bases and J by 0 bases, with 12 bases between them. CDR1 is KGHSH, CDR2 LQKENI, per germline. This CDR3 has 17 residues. The CDR3 sequence is CASSPSGGGSYNSPLHF. CDR3 nucleotide sequence: TGTGCCAGCTCACCTTCGGGGGGAGGCTCCTATAATTCACCCCTCCACTTT.

This chain uses TRBV19 with TRBJ2-7; 10 bases are shared with TRBD1. The CDR3 totals 18 residues. CDR1 and CDR2 (germline): LNHDA, SQIVND (reference sequence). V lost 0 bases and J lost 5; bases outside the gene matches: 13. The CDR3 reads CASSIDLVGQGNLDEQYF. CDR3 DNA: TGTGCCAGTAGTATAGATCTTGTGGGACAGGGGAATTTGGACGAGCAGTACTTC.

The CDR3 loop is CASSSPGLADNEQFF. As DNA, the CDR3 is TGTGCCAGCAGCTCCCCAGGACTAGCGGACAATGAGCAGTTCTTC. V and J are TRBV7-9 and TRBJ2-1; 10 bases match TRBD2. Germline values: CDR1 SEHNR, CDR2 FQNEAQ (reference sequence). The CDR3 loop spans 15 amino acids. J was trimmed by 5 bases and V by 4 bases; bases with no gene match: 5.

This sequence joins TRBV11-2 and TRBJ1-2; no definite D call. Trimming removed 1 base at V and 8 bases at J, with 8 bases between. This CDR3 comprises 12 residues. Germline values: CDR1 SGHAT, CDR2 FQNNGV. The CDR3 nucleotides read TGTGCCAGCAGCTTAGGGTCGCTAGGCTACACCTTC. Protein: CASSLGSLGYTF.

This clone was detected only a few times. The chain carries TRBV27 and TRBJ2-7, with TRBD2 matching over 9 bases. The V gene end was trimmed by 8 bases and the J gene end by 5 bases; junction bases not matched to a gene: 7. The germline V gene has CDR1 MNHEY and CDR2 SMNVEV (reference sequence). This CDR3 comprises 13 residues. The CDR3 sequence is CASGLAGENEQYF. The CDR3 coding sequence is TGTGCCAGCGGGTTAGCGGGAGAAAACGAGCAGTACTTC.

The chain couples TRBV27 to TRBJ2-5; D is unclear. Germline V gives CDR1 MNHEY, CDR2 SMNVEV (reference sequence). V dropped 1 base and J dropped 2 bases, with 5 bases sitting between them. This CDR3 contains 13 residues. CDR3 amino acids: CASSLFPQETQYF. The CDR3 region has the DNA TGTGCCAGCAGTTTATTCCCACAAGAGACCCAGTACTTC.

The chain recombines TRBV28 with TRBJ2-7; TRBD1 is a possible D gene (6 bases). V shed 5 bases and J shed 4 bases, with 21 bases lying between them. Germline values: CDR1 MDHEN, CDR2 SYDVKM. This CDR3 comprises 16 residues. CDR3 coding DNA: TGTGCCAGCAGTCAGTCGGAGACAGGTGGTTTTTACGAGCAGTACTTC. Encoded protein: CASSQSETGGFYEQYF.

This clone came up a few times. The chain couples TRBV6-5 to TRBJ1-2; TRBD1 aligns across 10 bases. The trim removed 10 bases at V and 6 bases at J, leaving 2 bases unmatched. Per germline, CDR1 MNHEY and CDR2 SVGAGI. The CDR3 sequence is 11 residues long. The chain's CDR3 is CATGTGDGYTF. In DNA form, the CDR3 reads TGTGCCACTGGGACAGGGGATGGCTACACCTTC.

The rearrangement uses TRBV2 and TRBJ2-1; a weak D match, TRBD2 (5 bases). The germline CDR1 and CDR2 sequences are SNHLY and FYNNEI. Trimming removed 6 bases from V and 9 bases from J, with 18 bases in between. This CDR3 spans 14 amino acids. The CDR3 protein is CASRRDFEGPEQFF. DNA for the CDR3: TGTGCCAGCAGACGGGATTTCGAGGGCCCTGAGCAGTTCTTC.

The chain uses TRBV4-1 and TRBJ2-5; 10 bases are a match to TRBD1. The J call may be faulty, since TRBJ2-7 better matches the DNA end. The germline CDR1 and CDR2 sequences are MGHRA and YSYEKL. This CDR3 spans 14 amino acids. Written as DNA, the CDR3 is TGCGCCAGCGCGGCGGGACAGGGGACCTACGAGCAGTACTTC. It is translated as CASAAGQGTYEQYF.

This clone occurred once. V is TRBV30 and J is TRBJ1-4, with D tentatively TRBD1 (6 bases). This CDR3 region has 15 residues. CDR1 GTSNPN and CDR2 SVGIG come from the germline V gene (reference sequence). The ends were cut back, 4 bases at V and 8 bases at J, with 20 bases in the middle. The CDR3 here is CAWMKTGTAREKLFF. In nucleotides, the CDR3 is TGTGCCTGGATGAAAACAGGGACGGCTAGGGAAAAACTGTTTTTT.

This chain joins TRBV7-6 and TRBJ2-3, with a weak D call TRBD2 (5 bases). The CDR3 runs to 17 residues. Trimming shortened V by 5 bases and J by 0 bases, and 18 bases separated the two germline ends. Germline-derived CDR1 and CDR2 are SGHVS and FNYEAQ. In nucleotides, the CDR3 is TGTGCCAGCAGCCTCCTCCCGGGGAAGCCTAGCACAGATACGCAGTATTTT. Translation gives CASSLLPGKPSTDTQYF.

Details on this clone: One junction end does not reproduce the germline sequence, and a read error may be involved. J is TRBJ1-2 and V is TRBV5-1; tentatively, D is TRBD1 (6 bases). CDR1 SGHRS and CDR2 YFSETQ come from the germline V gene. This CDR3 is built from 12 residues. CDR3 coding DNA: TGCGCCAGCAGCTTGGACTGGGGGGGCTGCACCTTC. Protein sequence: CASSLDWGGCTF.

The J gene is TRBJ2-5, the V gene TRBV6-5; the match to TRBD1 covers 7 bases. The last part of the DNA fits TRBJ2-7 better; the J call may be wrong. The CDR3 is 13 residues long. Germline V gene sequence: CDR1 MNHEY, CDR2 SVGAGI. CDR3 nucleotides: TGTGCCAGCAGCCCTGGGACAGCCTACGAGCAGTACTTC. This sequence encodes CASSPGTAYEQYF.